This is a list of T cell receptor beta chains from one sample in a study of identical twins. From the 5' RACE reads, TCRdb called clonotypes with MiXCR, one entry per CDR3 protein. Among 750,000 to 950,000 distinct CDR3 sequences, roughly an eighth were seen once, and the ten largest hold about 1.5%. The data also belong to a second study, concerning yellow fever vaccine responses in identical twins.

The source material was PBMCs. Receptor source: a woman in her late teens or twenties in good health. Both conserved end residues are part of each CDR3. D genes are given only for firm matches.

>TRBJ2-7|NA|TRBV5-5
CASSLFGSSYEQYF
>TRBJ2-1|TRBD2|TRBV2
CASSDSSGILGEQFF
>TRBJ1-5|NA|TRBV3-1
CASSRIDRQPQHF
>TRBJ2-2|TRBD2|TRBV12-3/TRBV12-4
CANSFGGREAGELFF
>TRBJ2-1|TRBD1|TRBV7-9
CASSSPGQEYNEQFF
>TRBJ1-2|NA|TRBV5-1
CASSLDAGYGYTF
>TRBJ2-7|TRBD2|TRBV29-1
CSVDGGRYEQYF
>TRBJ2-6|NA|TRBV29-1
CSVLTGAAGANVLTF
>TRBJ2-4|TRBD1|TRBV7-9
CASSFPLTGGNIQYF
>TRBJ2-5|NA|TRBV5-1
CASSSEPAGNKETQYF